This T cell receptor (beta chain) was identified in a study of radiotherapy plus CTLA-4 blockade in lung cancer (dated by TCRdb to 2016 to 2019). For the study in its entirety: Objective responses occurred in around 20% of enrolled patients, and around 29% achieved disease control. Beyond this particular receptor, the publication reports: TCR clones derived from tumors expanded in peripheral blood after treatment with radiotherapy and ipilimumab. The strongest predictors of response were reported to be early dynamic shifts in blood T cell clones along with a rise in serum interferon-beta following radiation.

Taken from cysteine to phenylalanine, the CDR3 has 14 residues. Left in the record is the CDR3 DNA by itself, 42 bases read in frame from the first base. CDR1 and CDR2 were assigned from the germline V gene (reference sequence) as LNHDA and SQIVND. V lost 5 bases and J lost 3 bases; the stretch between them is 12 bases long. Focal radiation therapy combined with CTLA-4 blockade (ipilimumab) was tested in patients with chemo-refractory metastatic non-small-cell lung cancer. About this clone itself: The clone's antigen remains unknown. No base quality information exists; no much larger clone differs at one position.

The method behind the library was the immunoSEQ multiplex PCR assay. Entries here come from immuneACCESS through TCRdb and include only in-frame sequences with V and J called. Some clones fail to appear in such tables; in the studies checked, an unresolved V gene covers under half of the shortfall, and the cause of the remainder is unknown. The sample has approximately 99,000 clones on record, about 91% of them singletons. The ten most abundant clones make up more than 4.5% of the sample. The starting material was peripheral blood, obtained from a patient treated with radiotherapy plus ipilimumab. Recombination connected TRBV19 to TRBJ2-3; the D region is possibly TRBD1 or TRBD2, each matching across 5 bases. This sequence was found in a human donor with non-small cell lung cancer that progressed on radiotherapy plus ipilimumab. The CDR3 loop reads CASSEGMPTDTQYF. The DNA reads as follows: TGTGCCAGTAGTGAGGGGATGCCAACAGATACGCAGTATTTT.